The clone carrying this T cell receptor (beta chain) was found a few times. What it recognizes is unknown. One base away lies a much larger clone, so this may be a sequencing read error. The record originates from a study of breast tumors, draining lymph nodes, adjacent tissues. The CDR3 loop spans 18 amino acids. V lost 5 bases to trimming and J lost 3 bases, with 24 bases between them. CDR1 is SGHKS, CDR2 YYEKEE, per germline (reference sequence). The lymph nodes were axillary draining lymph nodes from breast cancer patients. Study-wide findings and caveats: Tumor T cell lymph node origin was a supported hypothesis, not proven.

TCRdb re-called the multiplex PCR reads with MiXCR, one entry per CDR3 protein. The table has fewer than 140,000 distinct CDR3 sequences, about 30% seen once. The chain recombines TRBV5-5 with TRBJ1-5, with D hard to call. This clonotype was obtained from a female donor with breast cancer. Some clones in this sample may be carry-over from other donors' samples. What was sequenced was axillary lymph node tissue. The CDR3 spells CASSYHPVLGRDNQPQHF. CDR3 coding DNA: TGTGCCAGCAGTTACCACCCCGTCCTGGGCCGTGACAATCAGCCCCAGCATTTT. The complete variable domain, with remaining parts taken from reference TRBV5-5 and TRBJ1-5, reads DAGVTQSPTHLIKTRGQQVTLRCSPISGHKSVSWYQQVLGQGPQFIFQYYEKEERGRGNFPDRFSARQFPNYSSELNVNALLLGDSALYLCASSYHPVLGRDNQPQHFGDGTRLSIL.